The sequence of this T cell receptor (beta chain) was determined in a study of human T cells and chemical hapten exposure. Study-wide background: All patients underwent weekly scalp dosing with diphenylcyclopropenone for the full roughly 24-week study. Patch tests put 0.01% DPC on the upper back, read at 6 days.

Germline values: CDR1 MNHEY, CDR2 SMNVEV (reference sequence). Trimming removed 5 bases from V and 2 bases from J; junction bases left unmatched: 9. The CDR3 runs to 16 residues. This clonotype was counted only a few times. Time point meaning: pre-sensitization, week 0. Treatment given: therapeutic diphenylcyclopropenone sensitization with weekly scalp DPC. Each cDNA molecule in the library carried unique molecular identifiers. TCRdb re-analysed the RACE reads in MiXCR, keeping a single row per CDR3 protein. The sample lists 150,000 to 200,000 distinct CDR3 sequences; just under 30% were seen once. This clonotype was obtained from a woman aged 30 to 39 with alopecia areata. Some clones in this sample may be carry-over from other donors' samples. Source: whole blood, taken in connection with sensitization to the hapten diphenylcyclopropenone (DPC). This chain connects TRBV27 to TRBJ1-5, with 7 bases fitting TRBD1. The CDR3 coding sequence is TGTGCCAGCAGTCCCTCAGGGGGAGTAGGCAATCAGCCCCAGCATTTT. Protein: CASSPSGGVGNQPQHF.